Given below is one TCR beta chain in context. No antigen is known for it. This sample was included in a study of human T cells and chemical hapten exposure. The overall study: The sensitizing agent was 2% DPC, placed on about 2 cm by about 2 cm of upper inner arm skin. TCR yields per sample varied, mainly owing to small pooled library volume differences.

TCRdb processed the RACE reads anew with MiXCR; each CDR3 protein has one entry. The table lists 250,000 to 300,000 distinct CDR3 sequences, roughly 7.7% of them singletons, with 1.2% in the top ten. Points from the study as a whole: Against controls, expanded TCRs gave rise to significantly more large CDR3 similarity clusters.

Described time point: pre-sensitization, week 0. The treatment: therapeutic diphenylcyclopropenone sensitization with weekly scalp DPC. The starting material, unfractionated whole blood, was used for total RNA extraction. This TCR came from a man between 18 and 29 years old with alopecia areata. Some clones in this sample may be carry-over from other donors' samples. The sample in question was whole blood, obtained in connection with sensitization to the hapten diphenylcyclopropenone (DPC).

The CDR3 coding sequence is TGTGCCAGCAGCCCCGGTTGGGGCACCGTCATGAACACTGAAGCTTTCTTT. It is translated as CASSPGWGTVMNTEAFF. The V gene is TRBV5-5, the J gene TRBJ1-1, with D perhaps TRBD1 (5 bases). Trimming took 4 bases from V and 0 from J, leaving 19 bases between them. This CDR3 has 17 amino acids. Per the germline V gene, CDR1 is SGHKS and CDR2 is YYEKEE (reference sequence).